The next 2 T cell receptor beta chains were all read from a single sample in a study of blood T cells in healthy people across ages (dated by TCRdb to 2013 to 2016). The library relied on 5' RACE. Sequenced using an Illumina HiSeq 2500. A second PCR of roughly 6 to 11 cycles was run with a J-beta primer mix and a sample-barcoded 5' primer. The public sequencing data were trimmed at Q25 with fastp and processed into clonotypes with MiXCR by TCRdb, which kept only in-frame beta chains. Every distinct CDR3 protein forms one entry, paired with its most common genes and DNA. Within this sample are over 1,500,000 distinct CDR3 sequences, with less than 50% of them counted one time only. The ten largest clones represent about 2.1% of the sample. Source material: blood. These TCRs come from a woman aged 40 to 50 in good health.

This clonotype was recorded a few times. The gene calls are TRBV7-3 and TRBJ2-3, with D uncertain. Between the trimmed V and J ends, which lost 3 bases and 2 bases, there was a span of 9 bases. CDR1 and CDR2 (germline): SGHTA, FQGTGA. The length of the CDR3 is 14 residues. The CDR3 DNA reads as TGTGCCAGCAGCTTTATCGGAAACACAGATACGCAGTATTTT. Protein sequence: CASSFIGNTDTQYF. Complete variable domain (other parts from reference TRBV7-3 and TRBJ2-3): GAGVSQTPSNKVTEKGKYVELRCDPISGHTALYWYRQSLGQGPEFLIYFQGTGAADDSGLPNDRFFAVRPEGSVSTLKIQRTERGDSAVYLCASSFIGNTDTQYFGPGTRLTVL.

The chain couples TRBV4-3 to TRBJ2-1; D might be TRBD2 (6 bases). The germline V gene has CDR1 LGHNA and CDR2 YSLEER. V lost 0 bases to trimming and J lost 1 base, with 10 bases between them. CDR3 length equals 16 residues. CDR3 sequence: CASSQDWGVSYNEQFF. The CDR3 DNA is TGCGCCAGCAGCCAAGATTGGGGGGTTTCCTACAATGAGCAGTTCTTC.